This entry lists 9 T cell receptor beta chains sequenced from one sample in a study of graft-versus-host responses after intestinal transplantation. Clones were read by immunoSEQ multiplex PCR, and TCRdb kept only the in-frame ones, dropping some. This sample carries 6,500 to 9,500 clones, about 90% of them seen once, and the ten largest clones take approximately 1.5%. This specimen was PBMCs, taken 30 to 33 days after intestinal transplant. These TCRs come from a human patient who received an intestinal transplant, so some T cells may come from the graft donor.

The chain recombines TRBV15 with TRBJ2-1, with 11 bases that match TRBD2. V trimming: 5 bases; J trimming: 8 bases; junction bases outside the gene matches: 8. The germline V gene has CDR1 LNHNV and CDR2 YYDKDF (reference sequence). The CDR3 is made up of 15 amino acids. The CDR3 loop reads CATSSGTSGFYEQFF. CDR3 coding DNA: TGTGCCACCAGCTCCGGGACTAGCGGATTCTATGAGCAGTTCTTC.

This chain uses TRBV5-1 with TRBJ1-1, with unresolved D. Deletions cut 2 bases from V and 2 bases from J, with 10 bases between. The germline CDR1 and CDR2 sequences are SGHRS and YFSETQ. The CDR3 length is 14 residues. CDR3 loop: CASSFADSNTEAFF. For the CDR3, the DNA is TGCGCCAGCAGCTTCGCGGACTCCAACACTGAAGCTTTCTTT. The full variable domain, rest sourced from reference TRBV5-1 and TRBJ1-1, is KAGVTQTPRYLIKTRGQQVTLSCSPISGHRSVSWYQQTPGQGLQFLFEYFSETQRNKGNFPGRFSGRQFSNSRSEMNVSTLELGDSALYLCASSFADSNTEAFFGQGTRLTVV.

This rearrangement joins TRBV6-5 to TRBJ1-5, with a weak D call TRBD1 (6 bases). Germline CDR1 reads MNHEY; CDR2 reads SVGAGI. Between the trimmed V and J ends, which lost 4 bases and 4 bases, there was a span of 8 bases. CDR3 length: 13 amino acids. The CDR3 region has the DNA TGTGCCAGCAGTTCCCAGGGGAATCAGCCCCAGCATTTT. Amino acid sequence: CASSSQGNQPQHF.

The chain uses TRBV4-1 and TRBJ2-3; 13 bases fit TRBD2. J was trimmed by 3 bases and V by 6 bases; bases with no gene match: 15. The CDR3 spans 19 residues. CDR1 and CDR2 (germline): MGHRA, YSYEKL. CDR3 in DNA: TGCGCCAGCAGTCAAATCGAACTAGCGGGGGGGCGAGAGACAGATACGCAGTATTTT. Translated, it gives CASSQIELAGGRETDTQYF.

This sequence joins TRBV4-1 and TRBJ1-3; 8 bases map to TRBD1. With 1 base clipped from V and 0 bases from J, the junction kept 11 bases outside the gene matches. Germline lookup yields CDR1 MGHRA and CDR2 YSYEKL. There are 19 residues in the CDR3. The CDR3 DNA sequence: TGCGCCAGCAGCCAAGGGTCCCTTCAAACAGGGGGCTCTGGAAACACCATATATTTT. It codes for CASSQGSLQTGGSGNTIYF.

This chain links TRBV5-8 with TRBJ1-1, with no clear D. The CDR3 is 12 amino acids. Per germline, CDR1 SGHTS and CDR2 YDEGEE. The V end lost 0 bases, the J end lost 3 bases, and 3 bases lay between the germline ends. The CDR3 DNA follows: TGTGCCAGCAGCTTGGGGGACACTGAAGCTTTCTTT. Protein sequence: CASSLGDTEAFF.

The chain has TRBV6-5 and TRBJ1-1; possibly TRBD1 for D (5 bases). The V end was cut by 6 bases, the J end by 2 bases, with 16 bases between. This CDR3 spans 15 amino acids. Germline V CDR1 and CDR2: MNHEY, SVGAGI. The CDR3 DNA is TGTGCCAGCAGCGTGCAGGGTGGGCCTAACACTGAAGCTTTCTTT. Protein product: CASSVQGGPNTEAFF.

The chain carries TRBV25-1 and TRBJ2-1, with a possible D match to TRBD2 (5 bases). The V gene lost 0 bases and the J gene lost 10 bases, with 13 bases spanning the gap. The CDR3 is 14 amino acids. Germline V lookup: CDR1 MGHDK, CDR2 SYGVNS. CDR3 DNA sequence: TGTGCCAGCAGTGAATATGCCCTAGCCGTAGAGCAGTTCTTC. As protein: CASSEYALAVEQFF. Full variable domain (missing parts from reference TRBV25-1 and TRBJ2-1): EADIYQTPRYLVIGTGKKITLECSQTMGHDKMYWYQQDPGMELHLIHYSYGVNSTEKGDLSSESTVSRIRTEHFPLTLESARPSHTSQYLCASSEYALAVEQFFGPGTRLTVL.

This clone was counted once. As DNA, the CDR3 is TGTGCCAGCACTTTACGGGGGAGTCAAGAGACCCAGTACTTC. Its translation: CASTLRGSQETQYF. The chain employs TRBV2 and TRBJ2-5; D might be TRBD2 (6 bases). CDR1 and CDR2 from the germline V gene are SNHLY and FYNNEI. This CDR3 comprises 14 residues. V was clipped by 7 bases and J by 2 bases, with 14 bases between them.